This is a list of T cell receptor beta chains from one sample in a study of regulatory T cells in long-lasting Graves disease. TCRdb reanalysed the multiplex PCR reads using MiXCR and keeps one entry per CDR3 protein. The top ten clones hold approximately 8% of a sample with about 400,000 distinct CDR3 sequences, about 15% of them seen once. A further study also used this sample, focusing on T cells in Graves' hyperthyroidism and ophthalmopathy.

Sequenced material: peripheral blood mononuclear cells (PBMCs), taken at new diagnosis, from a patient treated with antithyroid drugs. Every receptor here comes from a woman aged 35 to 49 with Graves disease. CDR3s include the opening cysteine and the closing phenylalanine or tryptophan. Each record gives: D gene, J gene, clone size, V gene, CDR3 DNA, CDR3 protein. A D gene is named only where the DNA matches it firmly. Clone size, where shown, is once, few, many, or a class for clones that have expanded.

D gene: TRBD2; J gene: TRBJ2-1; clone size: .; V gene: TRBV30; CDR3 DNA: TGTGCCTGGAGTGTGTCGGGGGAGGGGTACAATGAGCAGTTCTTC; CDR3 protein: CAWSVSGEGYNEQFF
D gene: TRBD2; J gene: TRBJ2-1; clone size: many; V gene: TRBV20-1; CDR3 DNA: TGCAGTGCTACCGGACTAGCGGGAGGCTCCTCCTACAATGAGCAGTTCTTC; CDR3 protein: CSATGLAGGSSYNEQFF
D gene: TRBD1; J gene: TRBJ1-5; clone size: few; V gene: TRBV7-9; CDR3 DNA: TGTGCCAGCAGCCCACTTGGGAGAGACAGGGGGCTTCATCAGCCCCAGCATTTT; CDR3 protein: CASSPLGRDRGLHQPQHF
D gene: TRBD2; J gene: TRBJ2-3; clone size: many; V gene: TRBV12-3/TRBV12-4; CDR3 DNA: TGTGCCAGTCGACTAGCTAGCACAGATACGCAGTATTTT; CDR3 protein: CASRLASTDTQYF
D gene: .; J gene: TRBJ2-1; clone size: .; V gene: TRBV24-1; CDR3 DNA: TGTGCCAGCCAGGGGGGTGAGCCCTACAATGAGCAGTTCTTC; CDR3 protein: CASQGGEPYNEQFF
D gene: TRBD2; J gene: TRBJ2-1; clone size: many; V gene: TRBV6-2/TRBV6-3; CDR3 DNA: TGTGCCAGCAAGCTAGCGGGAGTCCATGAGCAGTTCTTC; CDR3 protein: CASKLAGVHEQFF
D gene: TRBD2; J gene: TRBJ2-1; clone size: many; V gene: TRBV14; CDR3 DNA: TGTGCCAGCAGCCAAGATTGGACTAGCTACAATGAGCAGTTCTTC; CDR3 protein: CASSQDWTSYNEQFF
D gene: TRBD1; J gene: TRBJ1-3; clone size: many; V gene: TRBV20-1; CDR3 DNA: TGCAGTGCGAAACAGGGGGCGAGGGGAAACACCATATATTTT; CDR3 protein: CSAKQGARGNTIYF
D gene: .; J gene: TRBJ2-5; clone size: many; V gene: TRBV27; CDR3 DNA: TGTGCCAGCGAAGTCCGACAGGCCCTCGAGGAGACCCAGTACTTC; CDR3 protein: CASEVRQALEETQYF
D gene: .; J gene: TRBJ1-2; clone size: many; V gene: TRBV29-1; CDR3 DNA: TGCAGCGTTGTAGGTCAGGCGCCCGGGGACTATGGCTACACCTTC; CDR3 protein: CSVVGQAPGDYGYTF
D gene: TRBD1; J gene: TRBJ1-2; clone size: .; V gene: TRBV2; CDR3 DNA: TGTGCCAGCAGTGAACTGGGACAGGCCAGCGATGGCTACACCTTC; CDR3 protein: CASSELGQASDGYTF
D gene: .; J gene: TRBJ2-3; clone size: many; V gene: TRBV12-3/TRBV12-4; CDR3 DNA: TGTGCCAGCAGGAGAAGGACGGGGGATACGCAGTATTTT; CDR3 protein: CASRRRTGDTQYF
D gene: TRBD1; J gene: TRBJ1-3; clone size: many; V gene: TRBV27; CDR3 DNA: TGTGCCAGCAGTAGGACAGGGAGCTCTGGAAACACCATATATTTT; CDR3 protein: CASSRTGSSGNTIYF
D gene: TRBD2; J gene: TRBJ2-1; clone size: .; V gene: TRBV6-2/TRBV6-3; CDR3 DNA: TGTGCCAGCAGTGCCGAGACTAGCGGGATTTACAATGAGCAGCTCTTC; CDR3 protein: CASSAETSGIYNEQLF
D gene: .; J gene: TRBJ2-2; clone size: many; V gene: TRBV28; CDR3 DNA: TGTGCCAGCAGTCCCCAGGACTTGAACACCGGGGAGCTGTTTTTT; CDR3 protein: CASSPQDLNTGELFF
D gene: TRBD2; J gene: TRBJ2-5; clone size: many; V gene: TRBV6-1; CDR3 DNA: TGTGCCAGCAGGCAACTAGCGGGTCAAGAGACCCAGTACTTC; CDR3 protein: CASRQLAGQETQYF
D gene: TRBD2; J gene: TRBJ2-3; clone size: many; V gene: TRBV24-1; CDR3 DNA: TGTGCCACCAGTTCTAGCGGGGGCACAGATACGCAGTATTTT; CDR3 protein: CATSSSGGTDTQYF
D gene: .; J gene: TRBJ1-1; clone size: many; V gene: TRBV28; CDR3 DNA: TGTGCCAGCAAGGGGACGGGGTATAATATGAACACTGAAGCTTTCTTT; CDR3 protein: CASKGTGYNMNTEAFF
D gene: TRBD1; J gene: TRBJ1-3; clone size: few; V gene: TRBV4-3; CDR3 DNA: TGCGCCAGCAGCCAAGATGGACAGGGAGGATCTGGAAACACCATACATTTT; CDR3 protein: CASSQDGQGGSGNTIHF
D gene: TRBD2; J gene: TRBJ2-2; clone size: .; V gene: TRBV7-7; CDR3 DNA: TGTGCTAGCAGCTTAGGGGCGGGAGCTGGCACCGGGGAGCTGTTTTTT; CDR3 protein: CASSLGAGAGTGELFF
D gene: TRBD1; J gene: TRBJ1-1; clone size: .; V gene: TRBV7-2; CDR3 DNA: TGTGCCAGCAGCTCCGGGGAAGGGGGCTGGACTGAAGCTTTCTTT; CDR3 protein: CASSSGEGGWTEAFF
D gene: .; J gene: TRBJ2-7; clone size: many; V gene: TRBV4-1; CDR3 DNA: TGCGCCAGCAGCCAAGACGGTGGCTTCGTCGAGCAGTACTTC; CDR3 protein: CASSQDGGFVEQYF
D gene: TRBD2; J gene: TRBJ2-1; clone size: .; V gene: TRBV7-8; CDR3 DNA: TGTGCCAGCAGCTTAGTCCCGGGACTAGCGGCGAACTACAATGAGCAGTTCTTC; CDR3 protein: CASSLVPGLAANYNEQFF
D gene: .; J gene: TRBJ2-1; clone size: many; V gene: TRBV13; CDR3 DNA: TGTGCCAGCAGCTTAAGTCGCCTAGGGGACAATGAGCAGTTCTTC; CDR3 protein: CASSLSRLGDNEQFF
D gene: .; J gene: TRBJ2-2; clone size: many; V gene: TRBV27; CDR3 DNA: TGTGCCAGCAGTTTAGAGACTAGTCACACCGGGGAGCTGTTTTTT; CDR3 protein: CASSLETSHTGELFF
D gene: .; J gene: TRBJ2-5; clone size: .; V gene: TRBV29-1; CDR3 DNA: TGCAGCGCCCAATGGGAGACCCAGTACTTC; CDR3 protein: CSAQWETQYF
D gene: TRBD1; J gene: TRBJ2-4; clone size: .; V gene: TRBV15; CDR3 DNA: TGTGCCACCAGCAGTCGGGACAGGGGAAACATTCAGTACTTC; CDR3 protein: CATSSRDRGNIQYF
D gene: TRBD1; J gene: TRBJ1-2; clone size: many; V gene: TRBV16; CDR3 DNA: TGTGCCAGCAGCCAAGAGTCGACAGGGGGTTATGGCTACACCTTC; CDR3 protein: CASSQESTGGYGYTF
D gene: .; J gene: TRBJ1-1; clone size: few; V gene: TRBV6-1; CDR3 DNA: TGTGCCAGCAGTGGCTTGGAGTTTAAAGCTTTCTTT; CDR3 protein: CASSGLEFKAFF
D gene: .; J gene: TRBJ1-4; clone size: many; V gene: TRBV14; CDR3 DNA: TGTGCCAGCAGCCAAGTTAAGATAGGGTTGGATGAAAAACTGTTTTTT; CDR3 protein: CASSQVKIGLDEKLFF
D gene: TRBD1; J gene: TRBJ2-7; clone size: many; V gene: TRBV10-3; CDR3 DNA: TGTGCCATCAGGGGGACAGGGTACGAGCAGTACTTC; CDR3 protein: CAIRGTGYEQYF
D gene: TRBD1; J gene: TRBJ1-5; clone size: many; V gene: TRBV6-1; CDR3 DNA: TGTGCCAGCAGTGGGACAGGGCTGGGCAATCAGCCCCAGCATTTT; CDR3 protein: CASSGTGLGNQPQHF
D gene: TRBD1; J gene: TRBJ2-7; clone size: .; V gene: TRBV19; CDR3 DNA: TGTGCCAGTAGTACCCTGGGACAGGTTTCTAACTACGAGCAGTACTTC; CDR3 protein: CASSTLGQVSNYEQYF
D gene: .; J gene: TRBJ1-3; clone size: .; V gene: TRBV12-3/TRBV12-4; CDR3 DNA: TGTGCCAGCAGCCTGACAGATCCTGGAAACACCATATATTTT; CDR3 protein: CASSLTDPGNTIYF
D gene: .; J gene: TRBJ1-1; clone size: many; V gene: TRBV10-3; CDR3 DNA: TGTGCCATCAGGACGGGGGTGGACACTGAAGCTTTCTTT; CDR3 protein: CAIRTGVDTEAFF
D gene: .; J gene: TRBJ2-4; clone size: many; V gene: TRBV30; CDR3 DNA: TGTGCCTGGAGTGTTGGTGACATTCAGTACTTC; CDR3 protein: CAWSVGDIQYF
D gene: TRBD1; J gene: TRBJ2-3; clone size: many; V gene: TRBV7-8; CDR3 DNA: TGTGCCAGCAGCAACAGGGGGCAGACAGATACGCAGTATTTT; CDR3 protein: CASSNRGQTDTQYF